These 30 T cell receptor beta chains originate from one sample sequenced in a study of blood T cell repertoires in COVID-19. Only in-frame clones appear in the TCRdb table, and some are missing; sequencing was by immunoSEQ multiplex PCR. The repertoire has under 150,000 clones, around 85% of them found once; the top ten carry less than 15%. The sequenced sample was peripheral blood. These receptors were collected from a human donor in a cohort sampled during active COVID-19.

This sequence joins TRBV7-9 and TRBJ2-3; the D gene is possibly TRBD1 (5 bases). V shed 1 base and J shed 2 bases, with 7 bases lying between them. CDR1 and CDR2 from the germline V gene are SEHNR and FQNEAQ (reference sequence). The CDR3 loop spans 14 amino acids. This CDR3 is CASSLEQDTDTQYF. CDR3 coding DNA: TGTGCCAGCAGCTTAGAACAGGACACAGATACGCAGTATTTT. The full variable domain, with the rest looked up from reference TRBV7-9 and TRBJ2-3, is DTGVSQNPRHKITKRGQNVTFRCDPISEHNRLYWYRQTLGQGPEFLTYFQNEAQLEKSRLLSDRFSAERPKGSFSTLEIQRTEQGDSAMYLCASSLEQDTDTQYFGPGTRLTVL.

The chain joins TRBV7-2 to TRBJ1-1, with D tentatively TRBD1 (5 bases). The germline gives CDR1 SGHTA, CDR2 FQGNSA. The CDR3 is made up of 13 amino acids. Trimming stripped 3 bases from V and 6 bases from J, with 11 bases between. The CDR3 DNA sequence: TGTGCCAGCAGCTTTCAGGGTTCGGCTGAAGCTTTCTTT. It translates to CASSFQGSAEAFF. The full variable domain, completed using reference TRBV7-2 and TRBJ1-1, is GAGVSQSPSNKVTEKGKDVELRCDPISGHTALYWYRQSLGQGLEFLIYFQGNSAPDKSGLPSDRFSAERTGGSVSTLTIQRTQQEDSAVYLCASSFQGSAEAFFGQGTRLTVV.

The genes are TRBV24-1 and TRBJ2-1; unclear D gene. Germline CDR1 is KGHDR and CDR2 is SFDVKD. The CDR3 has 13 amino acids. The V and J ends lost 2 bases and 12 bases respectively, with 13 bases between them. CDR3 DNA sequence: TGTGCCACCAGTGATTCCCAAAAAGTCGGGCAGTTCTTC. Residues: CATSDSQKVGQFF.

The chain combines TRBV11-3 with TRBJ2-1; 8 bases align to TRBD2. The CDR3 consists of 14 residues. Germline CDR1 and CDR2: SGHNT and YENEEA. The ends lost 5 bases at V and 2 bases at J; junction bases unmatched: 2. The CDR3 spells CASSHSGAYNEQFF. Written as DNA, the CDR3 is TGTGCCAGCAGCCATAGCGGGGCCTACAATGAGCAGTTCTTC.

V gene TRBV6-5 combines with J gene TRBJ1-5; TRBD1 is a possible D gene (6 bases). CDR1 MNHEY and CDR2 SVGAGI come from the germline V gene. The CDR3 is made up of 15 amino acids. Trimming took off 5 bases at V and 7 bases at J, with 18 bases between the two ends. The CDR3 is CASSPLGGARQPQHF. CDR3 DNA sequence: TGTGCCAGCAGTCCCCTAGGGGGGGCGAGGCAGCCCCAGCATTTT.

This rearrangement joins TRBV19 to TRBJ2-6, with 8 bases aligning to TRBD1. This CDR3 contains 18 residues. V lost 3 bases and J lost 0; bases outside the gene matches: 7. Germline assignment: CDR1 LNHDA and CDR2 SQIVND (reference sequence). This CDR3 reads CASSMADRAFSGANVLTF. DNA for the CDR3: TGTGCCAGTAGTATGGCGGACAGGGCGTTCTCTGGGGCCAACGTCCTGACTTTC.

This chain links TRBV10-3 with TRBJ2-3, with D perhaps TRBD2 (6 bases). The CDR3 contains 16 residues. V was shortened by 2 bases and J by 3 bases, with 15 bases between the two germline ends. CDR1 and CDR2 (germline): ENHRY, SYGVKD. The CDR3 DNA is TGTGCCATCAGTGAGCTCACCGGGAGAGTAACAGATACGCAGTATTTT. This encodes CAISELTGRVTDTQYF.

This clone was counted a single time. The chain uses TRBV27 and TRBJ2-2, with 7 bases aligning to TRBD1. Germline lookup yields CDR1 MNHEY and CDR2 SMNVEV (reference sequence). Losses at the gene ends were 6 bases for V and 5 bases for J; bases not matched to a gene: 12. The CDR3 contains 16 residues. In DNA form, the CDR3 reads TGTGCCAGCAGCCATACGGGACAGAGGGGAACCGGGGAGCTGTTTTTT. Translating it yields CASSHTGQRGTGELFF.

The CDR3 DNA follows: TGTGCCAGTAGTATTGGGTCTAGCGGGGGTGGCAATGAGCAGTTCTTC. It codes for CASSIGSSGGGNEQFF. The chain recombines TRBV19 with TRBJ2-1; 10 bases align to TRBD2. Germline loops: CDR1 LNHDA, CDR2 SQIVND (reference sequence). CDR3 length: 16 residues. V shed 3 bases, J shed 6 bases, and the junction held 8 bases outside the gene matches. Combining the CDR3 with reference TRBV19 and TRBJ2-1 gives the whole variable domain DGGITQSPKYLFRKEGQNVTLSCEQNLNHDAMYWYRQDPGQGLRLIYYSQIVNDFQKGDIAEGYSVSREKKESFPLTVTSAQKNPTAFYLCASSIGSSGGGNEQFFGPGTRLTVL.

This clone showed up just once. The chain couples TRBV6-5 to TRBJ1-5, with TRBD1 matching 9 bases. J lost 3 bases, V lost 6 bases, and 6 bases had no gene match. There are 15 residues in the CDR3. Germline assignment: CDR1 MNHEY and CDR2 SVGAGI. The CDR3 sequence: CASREGQGDNQPQHF. CDR3 in DNA: TGTGCCAGCAGGGAGGGACAGGGAGACAATCAGCCCCAGCATTTT.

The chain joins TRBV10-3 to TRBJ1-2, with D possibly TRBD1 on 6 matching bases. The CDR3 length is 16 residues. The germline V gene encodes CDR1 ENHRY and CDR2 SYGVKD. V was cut by 6 bases and J by 1 base, with 18 bases left in between. CDR3 loop: CAISSETGKVNYGYTF. CDR3 DNA: TGTGCCATCAGCTCAGAGACAGGCAAGGTTAACTATGGCTACACCTTC.

V usage is TRBV3-1 (or the pseudogene TRBV3-2) and J usage is TRBJ2-7, with 11 bases that match TRBD1. The CDR3 runs to 14 residues. The germline V gene encodes CDR1 LGHDT and CDR2 YNNKEL (reference sequence). Unmatched junction bases numbered 2, after V lost 4 bases and J lost 3 bases. The CDR3 is CASSRTGGIYEQYF. The CDR3 DNA is TGTGCCAGCAGCCGGACAGGGGGCATCTACGAGCAGTACTTC.

The chain's CDR3 is CASSLNGDSGNTIYF. The CDR3 DNA is TGTGCCAGCAGCTTGAACGGGGACTCTGGAAACACCATATATTTT. The chain joins TRBV5-6 to TRBJ1-3; D gene ambiguous. Germline V CDR1 and CDR2: SGHDT, YYEEEE. Trimming took 1 base from V and 0 from J, leaving 8 bases between them. The CDR3 length is 15 residues.

The V and J genes are TRBV10-1 and TRBJ1-5; D not certain. Germline values: CDR1 WNHNN, CDR2 SYGVQD (reference sequence). The V end lost 4 bases, the J end lost 9 bases, and 13 bases lay between the germline ends. There are 13 residues in the CDR3. CDR3 nucleotide sequence: TGCGCCAGCAGTGGAGGGAACCGACGGCCCCAGCATTTT. Its protein product is CASSGGNRRPQHF.

The chain uses TRBV28 and TRBJ1-1, with a possible D match to TRBD1 (6 bases). The CDR3 is 13 amino acids. Germline CDR1 is MDHEN and CDR2 is SYDVKM. V was clipped by 6 bases and J by 1 base, with 9 bases between them. The CDR3 is CASRKQGNTEAFF. CDR3 DNA: TGTGCCAGCAGAAAACAGGGGAACACTGAAGCTTTCTTT.

This clone was picked up a small number of times. The chain joins TRBV7-9 to TRBJ2-7, with D uncertain. This CDR3 is built from 11 residues. V gave up 5 bases and J gave up 7 bases, with 9 bases separating them. Germline-derived CDR1 and CDR2 are SEHNR and FQNEAQ (reference sequence). CDR3 coding DNA: TGTGCCAGCAGCCAATCACTGGAGCAGTACTTC. Translating it yields CASSQSLEQYF.

The chain links TRBV7-9 to TRBJ1-5; D is perhaps TRBD1 (6 bases). Germline values: CDR1 SEHNR, CDR2 FQNEAQ (reference sequence). This CDR3 contains 12 residues. Trimming left V 6 bases short and J 4 bases short, with 7 bases between. CDR3 nucleotides: TGTGCCAGCAGACAGGGAAATCAGCCCCAGCATTTT. Protein product: CASRQGNQPQHF.

CDR3 sequence reads: CALTPGTAYSPLHF. Written as DNA, the CDR3 is TGTGCCTTGACCCCAGGGACAGCTTATTCACCCCTCCACTTT. The rearrangement links TRBV30 to TRBJ1-6; 7 nucleotides align to TRBD1. V trimming: 7 bases; J trimming: 8 bases; junction bases outside the gene matches: 11. In germline, CDR1 is GTSNPN, CDR2 SVGIG (reference sequence). The CDR3 length is 14 residues. Together with reference TRBV30 and TRBJ1-6, the CDR3 gives the full variable domain: SQTIHQWPATLVQPVGSPLSLECTVEGTSNPNLYWYRQAAGRGLQLLFYSVGIGQISSEVPQNLSASRPQDRQFILSSKKLLLSDSGFYLCALTPGTAYSPLHFGNGTRLTVT.

CDR3 loop: CASSVPGGSSYTF. DNA for the CDR3: TGTGCCAGCAGCGTCCCGGGTGGGTCCAGCTACACCTTC. This chain joins TRBV9 and TRBJ1-2; no reliable D call. This CDR3 is built from 13 residues. CDR1 SGDLS and CDR2 YYNGEE come from the germline V gene. V lost 2 bases and J 9 bases, leaving 14 bases between the germline ends.

This clone came up many times. V usage is TRBV7-6 and J usage is TRBJ2-7; weak D call: TRBD2 (6 bases). From germline, CDR1 is SGHVS and CDR2 FNYEAQ. This CDR3 has 14 residues. The ends were cut back, 5 bases at V and 3 bases at J, with 14 bases in the middle. In DNA, the CDR3 is TGTGCCAGCAGCCCCATTGGGGGAGGCTACGAGCAGTACTTC. Protein product: CASSPIGGGYEQYF. The variable domain in full, completed from reference TRBV7-6 and TRBJ2-7, reads GAGVSQSPRYKVTKRGQDVALRCDPISGHVSLYWYRQALGQGPEFLTYFNYEAQQDKSGLPNDRFSAERPEGSISTLTIQRTEQRDSAMYRCASSPIGGGYEQYFGPGTRLTVT.

This rearrangement joins TRBV7-9 to TRBJ2-1; TRBD2 matches 10 bases. This CDR3 has 15 amino acids. V lost 8 bases to trimming and J lost 10 bases; unmatched junction nucleotides: 14. The germline CDR1 and CDR2 sequences are SEHNR and FQNEAQ (reference sequence). The CDR3: CASSITSGGAREQFF. The CDR3 bases are TGTGCCAGCTCCATAACCAGCGGGGGGGCTCGAGAGCAGTTCTTC.

The chain joins TRBV7-2 to TRBJ2-2, with D possibly TRBD1 on 5 matching bases. The V end lost 4 bases, the J end lost 3 bases, and 9 bases lay between the germline ends. CDR3 length equals 14 residues. The V gene's germline CDR1 is SGHTA and CDR2 FQGNSA. The CDR3 DNA sequence: TGTGCCAGCAGCTGGACATTTGACACCGGGGAGCTGTTTTTT. Translation gives CASSWTFDTGELFF.

V gene TRBV2 combines with J gene TRBJ1-5, with D possibly TRBD1 on 5 matching bases. The CDR3 runs to 15 residues. The V end lost 7 bases, the J end lost 5 bases, and 18 bases lay between the germline ends. Germline lookup yields CDR1 SNHLY and CDR2 FYNNEI. CDR3 in DNA: TGTGCCAGCAAATCTAGCGAGGGGTCCCATCAGCCCCAGCATTTT. This translates into CASKSSEGSHQPQHF.

J is TRBJ2-5 and V is TRBV7-9; a weak D match, TRBD1 (5 bases). Germline V gene lookup returns CDR1 SEHNR and CDR2 FQNEAQ (reference sequence). The CDR3 has 14 residues. V gave up 3 bases and J gave up 3 bases, with 11 bases separating them. CDR3 DNA sequence: TGTGCCAGCAGCTTTGGCTTAGGGGAAGAGACCCAGTACTTC. Protein sequence: CASSFGLGEETQYF. The variable domain in full, with the rest retrieved from reference TRBV7-9 and TRBJ2-5, is DTGVSQNPRHKITKRGQNVTFRCDPISEHNRLYWYRQTLGQGPEFLTYFQNEAQLEKSRLLSDRFSAERPKGSFSTLEIQRTEQGDSAMYLCASSFGLGEETQYFGPGTRLLVL.

The rearrangement links TRBV4-3 to TRBJ1-2; 7 nucleotides line up with TRBD1. The V segment lost 2 bases and the J segment 1 base; nucleotides outside the gene matches: 4. Germline V gives CDR1 LGHNA, CDR2 YSLEER. This CDR3 has 15 residues. CDR3 nucleotides: TGCGCCAGCAGCCAACCGGGACAGATTAACTATGGCTACACCTTC. It specifies CASSQPGQINYGYTF.

This clone was seen a single time. The CDR3 protein is CASSYTSPNTGELFF. The CDR3, as DNA: TGTGCCAGCAGCTATACTAGCCCGAACACCGGGGAGCTGTTTTTT. This chain connects TRBV5-6 to TRBJ2-2; weak D call: TRBD2 (6 bases). Germline values: CDR1 SGHDT, CDR2 YYEEEE. The CDR3 spans 15 residues. The ends were cut back, 3 bases at V and 0 bases at J, with 9 bases in the middle.

This chain joins TRBV7-9 and TRBJ1-2; perhaps TRBD1 as D (6 bases). V lost 2 bases, J lost 4 bases, and 14 bases lay in between. Germline V gene data show CDR1 as SEHNR and CDR2 as FQNEAQ (reference sequence). The CDR3 totals 15 residues. CDR3 amino acids: CASSLRGGPIYGYTF. The DNA of the CDR3 is TGTGCCAGCAGCTTAAGGGGGGGCCCGATCTATGGCTACACCTTC.

The chain employs TRBV7-9 and TRBJ2-3; D possibly corresponds to TRBD1 (5 bases). The CDR3 consists of 14 residues. V shed 5 bases and J shed 3 bases, with 12 bases lying between them. Germline-derived CDR1 and CDR2 are SEHNR and FQNEAQ (reference sequence). CDR3 in amino acids: CASSARQRTDTQYF. CDR3 sequence (DNA): TGTGCCAGCAGCGCCCGACAGAGAACAGATACGCAGTATTTT.

V gene TRBV28 combines with J gene TRBJ1-4, with D perhaps TRBD1 (5 bases). The CDR3 runs 17 residues. The germline gives CDR1 MDHEN, CDR2 SYDVKM. V was shortened by 3 bases and J by 7 bases, with 21 bases between the two germline ends. CDR3 DNA: TGTGCCAGCAGTTTGTTTTGGGGGGAAGGGATGAGTGAAAAACTGTTTTTT. Translated, it gives CASSLFWGEGMSEKLFF.

This clone was counted a few times. The rearrangement links TRBV6-6 to TRBJ2-7; TRBD1 is a possible D gene (7 bases). The CDR3 length is 15 residues. The germline V gene encodes CDR1 MNHNY and CDR2 SVGAGI (reference sequence). V was cut by 4 bases and J by 0 bases, with 13 bases left in between. The CDR3: CASSWGDSSSYEQYF. The CDR3 DNA sequence: TGTGCCAGCAGTTGGGGGGACAGCAGCTCCTACGAGCAGTACTTC.